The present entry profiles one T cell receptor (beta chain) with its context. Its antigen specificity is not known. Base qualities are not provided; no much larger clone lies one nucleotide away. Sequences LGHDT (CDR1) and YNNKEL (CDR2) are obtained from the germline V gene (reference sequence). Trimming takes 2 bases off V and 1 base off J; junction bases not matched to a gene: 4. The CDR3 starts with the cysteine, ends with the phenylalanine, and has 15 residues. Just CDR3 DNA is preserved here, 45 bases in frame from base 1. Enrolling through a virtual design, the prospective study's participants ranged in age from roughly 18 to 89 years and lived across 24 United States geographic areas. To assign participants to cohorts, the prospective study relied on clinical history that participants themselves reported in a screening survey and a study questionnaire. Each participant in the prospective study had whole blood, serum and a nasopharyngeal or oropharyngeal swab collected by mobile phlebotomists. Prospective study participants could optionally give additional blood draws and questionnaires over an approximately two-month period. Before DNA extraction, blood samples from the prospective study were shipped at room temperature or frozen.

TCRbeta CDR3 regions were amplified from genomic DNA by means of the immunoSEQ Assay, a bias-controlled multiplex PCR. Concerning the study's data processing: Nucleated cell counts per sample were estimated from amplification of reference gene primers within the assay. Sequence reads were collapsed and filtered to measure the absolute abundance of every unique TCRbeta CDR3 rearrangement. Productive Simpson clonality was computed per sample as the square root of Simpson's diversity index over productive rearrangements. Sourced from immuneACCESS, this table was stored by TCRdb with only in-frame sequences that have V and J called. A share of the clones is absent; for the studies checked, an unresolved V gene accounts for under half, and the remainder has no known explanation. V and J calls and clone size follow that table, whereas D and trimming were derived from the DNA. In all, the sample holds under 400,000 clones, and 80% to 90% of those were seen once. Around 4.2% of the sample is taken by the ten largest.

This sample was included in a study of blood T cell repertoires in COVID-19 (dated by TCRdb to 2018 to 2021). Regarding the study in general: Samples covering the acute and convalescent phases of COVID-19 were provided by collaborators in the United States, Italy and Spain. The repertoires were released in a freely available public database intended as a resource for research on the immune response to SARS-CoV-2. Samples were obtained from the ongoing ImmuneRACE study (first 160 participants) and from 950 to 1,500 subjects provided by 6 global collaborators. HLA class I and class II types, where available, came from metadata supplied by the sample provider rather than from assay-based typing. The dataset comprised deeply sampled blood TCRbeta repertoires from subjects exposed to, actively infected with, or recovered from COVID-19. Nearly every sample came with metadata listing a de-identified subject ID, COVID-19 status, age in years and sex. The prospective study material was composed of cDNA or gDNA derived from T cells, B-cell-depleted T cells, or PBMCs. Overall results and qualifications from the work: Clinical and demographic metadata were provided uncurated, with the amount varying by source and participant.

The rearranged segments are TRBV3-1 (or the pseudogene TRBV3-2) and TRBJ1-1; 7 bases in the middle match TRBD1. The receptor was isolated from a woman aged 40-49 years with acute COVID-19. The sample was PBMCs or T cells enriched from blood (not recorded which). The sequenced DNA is TGTGCCAGCAGCCAAAACAGGGGTTGGAACACTGAAGCTTTCTTT. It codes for CASSQNRGWNTEAFF.